This record looks at one T cell receptor beta chain sequence and its context. The CDR3 extends over 14 amino acids. Germline V gives CDR1 SGHRS, CDR2 YFSETQ. V dropped 9 bases and J dropped 5; count of bases not matched to a gene: 5. These data are taken from a study of OX40 agonist ivuxolimab in advanced cancers. Profiling relied on immunoSEQ multiplex PCR, and the TCRdb table lists in-frame clones only, not all of them. The sample contains tens of thousands of clones, 88% of which appear only once. The material was CD4+ or CD8+ T cells sorted from blood, obtained in a trial of the OX40 agonist ivuxolimab. The chain uses TRBV5-1 and TRBJ2-1; TRBD2 agrees at 13 bases. This TCR derives from an adult with an advanced solid tumor such as melanoma, head and neck, liver or kidney cancer. In nucleotides, the CDR3 is TGCGCCACCGCAGGACTAGCGGGAGACAATGAGCAGTTCTTC. Translation: CATAGLAGDNEQFF.